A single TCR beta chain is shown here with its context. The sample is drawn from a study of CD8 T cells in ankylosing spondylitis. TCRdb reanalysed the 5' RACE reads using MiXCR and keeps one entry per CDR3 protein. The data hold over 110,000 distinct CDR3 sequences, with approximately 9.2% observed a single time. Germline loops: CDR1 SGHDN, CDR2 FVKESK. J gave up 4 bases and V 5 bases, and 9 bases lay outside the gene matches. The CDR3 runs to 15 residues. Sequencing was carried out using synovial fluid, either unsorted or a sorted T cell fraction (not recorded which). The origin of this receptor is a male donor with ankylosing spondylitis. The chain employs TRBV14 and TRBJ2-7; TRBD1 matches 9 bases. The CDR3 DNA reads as TGTGCCAGCAGCACTCCGGGACAGGGATGGTACGAGCAGTACTTC. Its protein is CASSTPGQGWYEQYF.